Described below is a single TCR beta chain sequence and its context. Trimming removed 6 bases from V and 3 bases from J, with 23 bases in between. The germline V gene has CDR1 SQVTM and CDR2 ANQGSEA. The CDR3 contains 16 residues. The TCR library protocol attached unique molecular identifiers to the individual cDNA molecules. Via MiXCR, TCRdb re-called the 5' RACE reads, giving one row per CDR3 protein. Among 50,000 to 70,000 distinct CDR3 sequences listed, around 12% were seen once. The sample comes from a study of early T cells in non-severe SARS-CoV-2 infection. The V and J genes are TRBV29-1 and TRBJ1-1; perhaps TRBD1 as D (6 bases). The sequence came from an adult who was a healthcare worker with PCR-confirmed SARS-CoV-2 infection or an uninfected control (not recorded which). Input material: whole blood. The DNA of the CDR3 is TGCAGCGTAGAGAGGCTCACAGGGCTTAGGGACACTGAAGCTTTCTTT. This gives the protein CSVERLTGLRDTEAFF.